Sequencing of this T cell receptor beta chain was carried out in a study of shared clonotypes between healthy human individuals. Study-level background: Donors had three CD4 naive, three CD4 memory, two CD8 naive and one CD8 memory plate apiece.

TCRdb's copy holds only in-frame clones and misses some; the assay was immunoSEQ multiplex PCR. Among about 990,000 clones, about four fifths were seen once, and the ten largest hold under 0.8%. Germline V gives CDR1 MGHDK, CDR2 SYGVNS. The CDR3 runs 15 residues. Sequencing used memory CD4+ T cells from PBMCs. Subset given: CD45RA-negative fraction. This rearrangement joins TRBV25-1 to TRBJ2-5; a possible D gene is TRBD1 (5 bases). The J call may be faulty, since TRBJ2-7 better matches the DNA end. The receptor was derived from a man aged 18 to 30 in good health. Some clones in this sample may be carry-over from other donors' samples. CDR3 nucleotide sequence: TGTGCCAGCAGTGGGCCGGGCCTCAGGGTTTTCGAGCAGTACTTC. Translation: CASSGPGLRVFEQYF.